The 24 T cell receptor beta chains reported below all come from one sample, sequenced in a study of glioma-infiltrating T cells. Amplification of TCR alpha and beta CDR3 regions from RNA used iRepertoire nested multiplex PCR. TCRdb re-called the multiplex PCR reads through MiXCR, storing one row per CDR3 protein. The sample holds about 210,000 distinct CDR3 sequences; 32% are singletons and the top ten take around 21%. Specimen: glioma tissue, nonneoplastic brain tissue, or PBMCs (not recorded which). These receptors originate from a human donor with low-grade glioma or glioblastoma, undergoing nonglioma brain surgery, or in good health (not recorded which).

This clonotype was seen repeatedly, ten times or more. The chain recombines TRBV5-4 with TRBJ2-2; D not resolved. The germline V gene has CDR1 SGHNT and CDR2 YYREEE (reference sequence). The CDR3 spans 13 residues. V was trimmed by 5 bases and J by 2 bases, leaving 7 bases between them. The CDR3 bases are TGTGCCAGCAGTTCCTCCAACACCGGGGAGCTGTTTTTT. This encodes CASSSSNTGELFF.

Concerning this clonotype itself: Mismatch with germline at one junction end may stem from a read error. This chain links TRBV18 with TRBJ2-7; D might be TRBD1 (6 bases). The CDR3 is made up of 16 amino acids. The germline V gene encodes CDR1 KGHSH and CDR2 LQKENI. CDR3 region: CASSPPGLAGAYQQYF. The CDR3 DNA reads as TGTGCCAGCTCACCACCTGGACTGGCAGGGGCCTACCAGCAGTACTTC.

For this clonotype: Here the CDR3 omits its conserved ending phenylalanine or tryptophan, so a read error is the likely source. The V call is TRBV5-1, the J call TRBJ2-7, with 7 bases identical to TRBD1. Germline lookup yields CDR1 SGHRS and CDR2 YFSETQ. Losses at the gene ends were 3 bases for V and 5 bases for J; bases not matched to a gene: 11. This CDR3 is built from 15 residues. CDR3 nucleotides: TGCGCCAGCAGCTCCCTAGACAGGGATCGTAACGAGCAGTACCTC. It yields the protein CASSSLDRDRNEQYL.

The V gene is TRBV9, the J gene TRBJ2-1; 8 positions agree with TRBD2. CDR1 is SGDLS and CDR2 is YYNGEE in the germline V gene. The V segment lost 0 bases and the J segment 4 bases; nucleotides outside the gene matches: 3. The CDR3 has 15 amino acids. The CDR3 bases are TGTGCCAGCAGCGTAGGTGGGACTAGTTACAATGAGCAGTTCTTC. It yields the protein CASSVGGTSYNEQFF.

This clonotype was detected ten times or more. This sequence joins TRBV6-5 and TRBJ2-5; 7 nucleotides align to TRBD2. V lost 0 bases to trimming and J lost 4 bases; unmatched junction nucleotides: 8. This CDR3 comprises 16 residues. Germline CDR1 and CDR2: MNHEY and SVGAGI. The CDR3 DNA is TGTGCCAGCAGTTACTCGAGGACGGGACTAATAGAGACCCAGTACTTC. Protein sequence: CASSYSRTGLIETQYF.

In its sample, this clonotype was seen many times. The genes are TRBV19 and TRBJ1-5; D is undetermined. V shed 3 bases and J shed 1 base, with 4 bases lying between them. The CDR3 extends over 13 amino acids. Germline values: CDR1 LNHDA, CDR2 SQIVND (reference sequence). Written as DNA, the CDR3 is TGTGCCAGTAGTATTAGCAGCAATCAGCCCCAGCATTTT. Translated, it gives CASSISSNQPQHF.

This clonotype occurred many times. CDR3 amino acids: CASSEFAYNEQFF. CDR3 nucleotides: TGTGCCAGCAGTGAATTTGCCTACAATGAGCAGTTCTTC. The chain is built from TRBV25-1 and TRBJ2-1; D remains unclear. Trimming left V 1 base short and J 2 bases short, with 3 bases between. Germline loops: CDR1 MGHDK, CDR2 SYGVNS. CDR3 size: 13 residues.

A remark on this clonotype: Being one base from a much bigger clone, this may be a read error. The chain joins TRBV11-1 to TRBJ2-3; the D gene could be TRBD1 or TRBD2 (5 bases each). V was clipped by 2 bases and J by 5 bases, with 17 bases between them. This CDR3 is built from 16 residues. Germline lookup yields CDR1 SGHAT and CDR2 FQDESV (reference sequence). CDR3 residues: CASSLRSQGVKDTQYF. The CDR3 region has the DNA TGTGCCAGCAGCTTACGGTCCCAGGGAGTAAAAGATACGCAGTATTTT.

In this sample, this clonotype turned up many times. This sequence joins TRBV11-2 and TRBJ2-7; 8 nucleotides agree with TRBD2. The CDR3 length is 16 residues. Per the germline V gene, CDR1 is SGHAT and CDR2 is FQNNGV. The trim removed 5 bases at V and 2 bases at J, leaving 11 bases unmatched. CDR3 loop: CASSPYLAGAPYEQYF. The CDR3 bases are TGTGCCAGCAGCCCCTACCTAGCGGGCGCACCCTACGAGCAGTACTTC.

This clonotype was recorded many times. The V and J genes are TRBV28 and TRBJ1-3; no reliable D call. From germline, CDR1 is MDHEN and CDR2 SYDVKM. V gave up 1 base and J gave up 0 bases, with 16 bases separating them. This CDR3 has 18 residues. The CDR3 region is CASSLSSPGFDSGNTIYF. Written as DNA, the CDR3 is TGTGCCAGCAGTTTATCCTCTCCGGGCTTCGACTCTGGAAACACCATATATTTT.

As for this clonotype: A clone one base away is much larger, so this may be a read error. This chain connects TRBV12-3 or TRBV12-4 to TRBJ1-5, with TRBD1 matching 7 bases. This CDR3 contains 15 residues. The trim removed 1 base at V and 6 bases at J, leaving 6 bases unmatched. The CDR3 nucleotides are TGTGCCAGCAGTTTAGACAGGGGTATAGTTCAGCCCCAGCATTTT. Translating gives CASSLDRGIVQPQHF.

In its sample, this clonotype was seen many times. V and J are TRBV6-6 and TRBJ2-7; TRBD2 matches at 7 bases. The germline V gene has CDR1 MNHNY and CDR2 SVGAGI (reference sequence). Trimming cost V 2 bases and J 6 bases; bases outside gene matches: 13. The CDR3 covers 16 residues. The CDR3 sequence is CASSYRTGGTGGEQYF. The CDR3 region has the DNA TGTGCCAGCAGTTACCGGACCGGGGGAACGGGAGGCGAGCAGTACTTC.

In its sample, this clonotype was seen many times. This chain links TRBV29-1 with TRBJ2-3; unclear D gene. CDR1 and CDR2 (germline): SQVTM, ANQGSEA. The CDR3 consists of 12 residues. V lost 4 bases to trimming and J lost 3 bases, with 8 bases between them. CDR3 residues: CSVAGETDTQYF. In DNA form, the CDR3 reads TGCAGCGTTGCCGGAGAGACAGATACGCAGTATTTT.

This clonotype occurred a few times. The chain has TRBV30 and TRBJ2-7, with D maybe TRBD1 (7 bases). V dropped 5 bases and J dropped 0 bases, with 14 bases sitting between them. This CDR3 contains 14 residues. Germline V gives CDR1 GTSNPN, CDR2 SVGIG (reference sequence). CDR3 DNA sequence: TGTGCCTGGGATTGGGGGGACAGCTCCTACGAGCAGTACTTC. It specifies CAWDWGDSSYEQYF. Filled out from reference TRBV30 and TRBJ2-7, the complete variable domain reads SQTIHQWPATLVQPVGSPLSLECTVEGTSNPNLYWYRQAAGRGLQLLFYSVGIGQISSEVPQNLSASRPQDRQFILSSKKLLLSDSGFYLCAWDWGDSSYEQYFGPGTRLTVT.

The J gene is TRBJ1-2, the V gene TRBV19; 10 nucleotides agree with TRBD1. Germline CDR1 is LNHDA and CDR2 is SQIVND (reference sequence). The CDR3 loop spans 13 amino acids. The J segment lost 8 bases and the V segment lost 9 bases, leaving 9 bases of the junction unmatched. The CDR3, as DNA: TGTGCCAGCCGTGACAGGGGGCGACAGGGCTACACCTTC. As protein: CASRDRGRQGYTF. The full variable domain, with the rest looked up from reference TRBV19 and TRBJ1-2, is DGGITQSPKYLFRKEGQNVTLSCEQNLNHDAMYWYRQDPGQGLRLIYYSQIVNDFQKGDIAEGYSVSREKKESFPLTVTSAQKNPTAFYLCASRDRGRQGYTFGSGTRLTVV.

Details on this clonotype: This may be a read error: a much more frequent sequence differs by one nucleotide. The chain recombines TRBV5-1 with TRBJ2-3, with 7 positions matching TRBD2. Germline CDR1 reads SGHRS; CDR2 reads YFSETQ. This CDR3 has 13 amino acids. After removal of 8 bases from V and 2 bases from J, the junction contained 5 bases not matched to a gene. The CDR3 bases are TGCGCCAGAAGAGCGGGAATCACAGATACGCAGTATTTT. Residues: CARRAGITDTQYF. Variable domain in full (rest from reference TRBV5-1 and TRBJ2-3): KAGVTQTPRYLIKTRGQQVTLSCSPISGHRSVSWYQQTPGQGLQFLFEYFSETQRNKGNFPGRFSGRQFSNSRSEMNVSTLELGDSALYLCARRAGITDTQYFGPGTRLTVL.

There are a few counts of this clonotype. V usage is TRBV19 and J usage is TRBJ2-7; 7 nucleotides align to TRBD2. Germline loops: CDR1 LNHDA, CDR2 SQIVND (reference sequence). This CDR3 spans 14 amino acids. V trimming: 5 bases; J trimming: 2 bases; junction bases outside the gene matches: 6. The chain's CDR3 is CASSPGLVTYEQYF. The DNA of the CDR3 is TGTGCCAGTAGTCCTGGACTAGTTACCTACGAGCAGTACTTC.

On this clonotype itself: It may be a read error: a sequence one base away is much more abundant. The chain is built from TRBV4-1 and TRBJ1-6; 7 bases align to TRBD1. The CDR3 loop spans 14 amino acids. CDR1 and CDR2 (germline): MGHRA, YSYEKL. CDR3 DNA sequence: TGCGCCGGCAGCCTGACAGGGACTAATTCACCCCTCCACTTT. Translating gives CAGSLTGTNSPLHF.

This clonotype has only one observation. A much larger clone sits a single nucleotide away, making a read error possible. The chain employs TRBV3-1 and TRBJ1-5; D gene ambiguous. This CDR3 is 16 amino acids long. From germline, CDR1 is LGHDT and CDR2 YNNKEL (reference sequence). The germline V and J ends were trimmed by 1 base and 0 bases, with 10 bases remaining between them. CDR3 nucleotides: TGTGCCAGCAGCCAAGGAACGTCTAATAGCAATCAGCCCCAGCATTTT. Translation gives CASSQGTSNSNQPQHF.

This clonotype was seen repeatedly, ten times or more. V usage is TRBV7-9 and J usage is TRBJ2-1; D not resolved. V lost 5 bases to trimming and J lost 6 bases, with 8 bases between them. The V gene's germline CDR1 is SEHNR and CDR2 FQNEAQ (reference sequence). The CDR3 covers 12 residues. CDR3 in amino acids: CASSPDTNEQFF. The CDR3 coding sequence is TGTGCCAGCAGCCCCGACACCAATGAGCAGTTCTTC.

Worth noting for this clonotype: A read error may be the cause here, since a much bigger clone is one base away. J is TRBJ1-2 and V is TRBV5-5; 7 bases fit TRBD1. Trimming took 3 bases from V and 6 from J; bases not matched to a gene: 2. The CDR3 extends over 12 amino acids. CDR1 SGHKS and CDR2 YYEKEE come from the germline V gene (reference sequence). The CDR3 loop reads CASSWDSNGYTF. CDR3 DNA sequence: TGTGCCAGCAGCTGGGACAGCAATGGCTACACCTTC.

In its sample, this clonotype was seen many times. V and J are TRBV6-1 and TRBJ2-7; D is uncertain. Trimming stripped 2 bases from V and 3 bases from J, with 5 bases between. CDR1 and CDR2 from the germline V gene are MNHNS and SASEGT. The CDR3 is 12 residues long. This chain's CDR3 is CASSENNYEQYF. Written as DNA, the CDR3 is TGTGCCAGCAGTGAAAATAACTACGAGCAGTACTTC.

This clonotype was picked up one time. This chain links TRBV19 with TRBJ2-3, with 14 bases that match TRBD2. The CDR3 runs to 19 residues. With V trimmed by 6 bases and J by 1 base, 12 bases remained unmatched. The germline gives CDR1 LNHDA, CDR2 SQIVND (reference sequence). The CDR3 coding sequence is TGTGCCAGTAGAGGTCGGCAGGGACTAGCGGGAGAAGGCACAGATACGCAGTATTTT. It encodes CASRGRQGLAGEGTDTQYF.

This clonotype was picked up many times. The V and J genes are TRBV7-3 and TRBJ2-1; D might be TRBD1 (6 bases). Trimming took 2 bases from V and 4 from J, leaving 15 bases between them. Per germline, CDR1 SGHTA and CDR2 FQGTGA. The CDR3 length is 16 residues. For the CDR3, the DNA is TGTGCCAGCAGCTTAGAAGGGGGAGCTTGGTACAATGAGCAGTTCTTC. Its protein is CASSLEGGAWYNEQFF.